This record looks at one T cell receptor (beta chain) sequence and its context. The antigen it binds to is not known. Base-call qualities are not available, and no considerably larger clone is one nucleotide away. The library was made by the immunoSEQ multiplex PCR assay. The multiplex PCR relied on a mix of 60 forward primers for TCR Vbeta segments and 13 reverse primers for TCR Jbeta segments. A multiplex PCR assay on genomic DNA amplified the CDR3 region of rearranged TCR beta genes. Amplified TCR beta libraries were sequenced as 87-base-pair reads on the Illumina HiSeq System. The original pipeline was this. In a later analysis, tens of millions of unique TCR beta chains were counted across the 690 or so repertoires, and approximately 9.9 million of these chains were shared by at least two donors. To remove PCR and sequencing errors, raw reads were error-corrected and collapsed into unique sequences using a nearest-neighbor algorithm that merged closely related sequences. Alignment of CDR3 sequences to IMGT reference sequences was used to assign V, D and J gene segments. Each retained sequence needed at least a six-nucleotide match to both a V gene segment and a J gene segment. Rearrangements were called productive when the CDR3 lacked stop codons and stayed in frame with V and J; all others were non-productive. Following IMGT convention, CDR3 was defined as the stretch from the second conserved V-encoded cysteine up to the conserved J-encoded phenylalanine. Sequences without an unambiguous match to a single V gene segment were excluded from the earlier analysis of approximately 600 of the donors. An earlier analysis of fewer than 650 of the donors classified V segments as functional when productive rearrangements were above 56.7% and as segregating when the standard deviation between donors was above 5%. To diagnose cytomegalovirus status from the catalog of TCR beta chain sequences, a statistical classification framework was built. In a later analysis, V and J genes were assigned by comparing TCR nucleotide sequences against IMGT/GENE-DB human TR gene sequences. In a later analysis, CDR3 sequences and most-parsimonious VDJ recombination scenarios were assigned using the TCRdist pipeline. In a later analysis, every TCR beta chain was defined by the combination of its CDR3 amino acid sequence and its V-gene family, and reads without a unique V-gene family were dropped. A later analysis removed 450 to 600 highly shared, low-generation-probability nucleotide sequences to deal with suspected cross-contamination and a sequencing artifact. For each public chain, a later analysis derived a clonal expansion index from normalized ranks of inferred template counts within each repertoire. In a later analysis, generation probabilities were computed with a VDJ recombination model fitted to out-of-frame rearrangements, and the resulting probabilities were checked against IGoR. In a later analysis, TCR-TCR, TCR-HLA and TCR-CMV co-occurrence was scored with hypergeometric tests, and a repertoire-size bias correction was applied to TCR pairs. In a later analysis, false discovery rates were estimated by permuting HLA or CMV assignments 20 times. In a later analysis, co-occurring TCRs were grouped using DBSCAN, with TCRdist sequence similarity added in when clustering inside HLA-allele-positive subsets. Co-occurrence clustering excluded repertoires with fewer than 30,000 or more than 120,000 public chains, plus five with anomalous nucleotide sharing. TCRdb provides this immuneACCESS table in a form limited to in-frame rearrangements. Some clones are lacking; in checked studies, under half of them reflect an unresolved V gene, and why the rest are absent is not known. For V, J and clone size, that table is used; D and trimming come from the DNA. The sample table shows about 200,000 clones, and 82% are seen once. The top ten clones comprise about 0.1% of the sample.

The CDR1 and CDR2 encoded by the germline V gene (reference sequence) are SEHNR and FQNEAQ. There are 13 amino acids in the CDR3, from cysteine to phenylalanine inclusive. The entry retains the CDR3 DNA only, 39 bases that are in frame from base 1. The V end loses 5 bases and the J end loses 7 bases, and a stretch of 14 bases separates them. The data are from a study of cytomegalovirus exposure and HLA in healthy donors (dated by TCRdb to between 2016 and 2019). Regarding the study in general: An earlier analysis of more than 550 of the donors reported 276 Gb of sequence data and 95 million to 120 million unique TCR beta sequences obtained from some 200 million T cells. An early release that covered some 630 HLA-typed donors contained approximately 300 gigabases of sequencing data and about 84 million unique TCR sequences. The genetic ancestry cluster associated with self-reported Caucasian donors included 81% of the 398 genotyped donors. The study aimed to test whether cataloging public T cell receptors could reveal signatures of past pathogen exposure. Using immunosequencing, the study profiled T cell repertoires from 666 subjects and related those repertoires to cytomegalovirus serostatus. Besides the first cohort of 550 to 750 subjects, a separate validation cohort made up of 120 or so different subjects was used. High-throughput TCR immunosequencing, statistical association of individual TCRs with disease status, and machine learning were combined to predict cytomegalovirus infection status. In a later analysis, previously published TCR beta repertoires from about 670 donors were re-analyzed and high-resolution HLA genotyping was added so that TCR occurrence patterns could be studied. In the later analysis, no new phenotypic data were used to find candidate immune exposures; instead, reliance was placed on TCR beta sequences and their occurrence across donors. An earlier analysis of around 580 of the donors used high-throughput TCR beta sequencing to judge whether each TCR beta V gene segment behaved as functional or pseudogenic. Donor age, sex, ethnicity and CMV serostatus were collected together with the repertoire data. In a later genetic analysis, genome-wide SNP genotypes for about 65% of the roughly 670 donors were used, and that subset was treated as a discovery cohort. All discovery cohort repertoires had been generated on a single sequencing platform. Both class I and class II loci were covered by HLA typing, at four-digit resolution. Typing coverage differed by locus: A, B, C, DRB1 and DQB1 were typed in about 629-640 donors, DQA1 in about 500, DPA1 in some 600, and DPB1 in 472. Roughly five DR-DQ haplotypes were treated as single units for association and clustering because of strong linkage in the cohort. Across roughly 420 genotyped donors of the cohort, an average of approximately 220,000 unique TCR beta nucleotide sequences per donor were sequenced, and roughly a sixth of those sequences were non-productive. What the authors observed across the whole study: Because some donors lacked HLA typing at each locus, the association tests relied only on the typed subset. In a later analysis, HLA-associated TCR beta chains showed more clonal expansion and lower generation probabilities than non-associated chains that were equally common. Presence/absence analyses assumed roughly uniform sequencing depth across donors, an assumption that may not hold. A cluster of highly shared sequence variants was judged likely to represent a technical artifact of the sequencing pipeline. V-gene and J-gene trimming of TCR beta chains was associated with a missense DCLRE1C variant in a later genetic analysis, and the association was replicated in an independent cohort. When HLA alleles, especially DR and DQ, strongly co-occurred, attributing TCR associations to individual alleles was difficult. Immune exposure information for the cohort was limited to CMV serostatus. In a later analysis, TCR association rates were found to vary across HLA loci, with the most associated TCRs seen for DRB1 alleles and the fewest for HLA-C alleles. Several of the top co-occurrence clusters appeared to be linked to parvovirus B19, influenza, CMV and Epstein-Barr virus, according to a later analysis. A few of the identified cytomegalovirus-associated TCR beta chains were confirmed in vitro to be specific for cytomegalovirus antigens. In a later analysis, around 15,000 TCR beta sequences were associated with specific HLA alleles at a false discovery rate of 0.05. In an earlier analysis of roughly 500 of the donors, most TCR beta V segments appeared in productive rearrangements about 87% or about 30% of the time, broadly matching IMGT annotations. Linkage disequilibrium might explain the correlated functional status among segregating V segments, but an unknown experimental factor could not be excluded. A further reported finding was that TCR beta sequences accurately predicted the HLA-A and HLA-B alleles for most subjects in the first cohort. Some IMGT-functional V segments, including TRBV6-2 and TRBV6-3, could not be told apart with the 87-base-pair reads, so those segments were excluded. According to a later analysis, most CMV-associated TCR beta chains appeared to be HLA-restricted, and the HLA associations seemed to be driven largely by CMV exposure. Most TCR sequences were seen in very few donors, while some public TCRs were found in many individuals. Compared with the approximately 670-donor mean, donors in an Asian-associated ancestry cluster had fewer N-insertions in productive TCRs, according to a later genetic analysis. Only TCR beta chains were sequenced in this cohort, and the absence of alpha or paired-chain data limited detectable features. It was suggested by the authors that the approach could potentially be generalized to other disease states and immunological phenotypes. The classifier was reported to diagnose cytomegalovirus status with high specificity and sensitivity in both the original cohort and the validation cohort. A total of about 180 TCR beta chains were listed by the study as associated with cytomegalovirus. Because counts were too low, seventeen rarely observed V segments, including chromosome 9 orphons, were excluded from the earlier analysis of several hundred of the donors.

The cohort was made up of 500 to 800 healthy bone marrow donors. All cohort members were sampled while nominally healthy, although unrecorded immune exposures were likely present. The donor tested CMV seronegative and was one of the 352 seronegative cohort members. A peripheral blood sample was provided by each donor, and peripheral blood mononuclear cells were used for TCR beta sequencing. Genomic DNA was extracted from the blood cell samples with the Qiagen DNeasy Blood Extraction Kit. The chain links TRBV7-9 with TRBJ1-1; possibly the D gene is TRBD1, per 5 matching bases. The sequenced sample consisted of PBMCs. The sequence came from a boy younger than 10 in good health and CMV-seronegative. The CDR3 protein sequence reads: CASSPRTSIEAFF. The nucleotide sequence is given as TGTGCCAGCAGCCCGAGGACATCAATTGAAGCTTTCTTT. Reference TRBV7-9 and TRBJ1-1 genes cover what lies past the CDR3, so the full variable domain is DTGVSQNPRHKITKRGQNVTFRCDPISEHNRLYWYRQTLGQGPEFLTYFQNEAQLEKSRLLSDRFSAERPKGSFSTLEIQRTEQGDSAMYLCASSPRTSIEAFFGQGTRLTVV.